A selection of T cell receptor beta chains follows, all from one sample in a study of T cell responses to AZD1222 COVID-19 vaccine. Produced via immunoSEQ multiplex PCR; TCRdb's table is partial and in-frame only. This table has under 130,000 clones, 92% appearing once. This sample comprised peripheral blood, obtained on day 0 of AZD1222 vaccination. These receptors all come from an adult in good health. CDR3s include the opening cysteine and the closing phenylalanine or tryptophan. The D gene is left open where the match is weak. The size of a clone is reported for some rows only, either as once, few or many, or as a class for expanded clones.

size,V,J,D,DNA,CDR3
.,TRBV27,TRBJ2-1,TRBD2,TGTGCCAGCGGCGGGGGTTTCAATGAGCAGTTCTTC,CASGGGFNEQFF
.,TRBV25-1,TRBJ1-1,TRBD1,TGTGCCAGCAGGCCTCAGGGGGAAAGCACTGAAGCTTTCTTT,CASRPQGESTEAFF
.,TRBV6-5,TRBJ2-3,.,TGTGCCAGCAGGCTCAGCGCAGATACGCAGTATTTT,CASRLSADTQYF
.,TRBV2,TRBJ1-3,.,TGTGCCAGCAGTCTCTCTGGAAACACCATATATTTT,CASSLSGNTIYF
.,TRBV12-3/TRBV12-4,TRBJ2-7,.,TGTGCCAGCAGTCTCCGGGCCGAGCAGTACTTC,CASSLRAEQYF
.,TRBV10-3,TRBJ1-4,.,TGTGCCATCAGTGAGTCAAGGGGCGATGAAAAACTGTTTTTT,CAISESRGDEKLFF
.,TRBV12-3/TRBV12-4,TRBJ1-2,TRBD1,TGTGCCAGCCAAGACAGGGGGCAATATGGCTACACCTTC,CASQDRGQYGYTF
.,TRBV19,TRBJ2-1,.,TGTGCCAGTAGTATACCCTTCAATGAGCAGTTCTTC,CASSIPFNEQFF
.,TRBV7-3,TRBJ2-1,TRBD2,TGTGCCAGCAGCTCGACGCCGACTAGCGTCTACAATGAGCAGTTCTTC,CASSSTPTSVYNEQFF
.,TRBV7-8,TRBJ1-6,.,TGTGCCAGCAGCTTAGCGAGGGGAGTCGGTTCACCCCTCCACTTT,CASSLARGVGSPLHF
.,TRBV9,TRBJ2-3,.,TGTGCCAGCAGCGTAGCTGGGACGATAGATACGCAGTATTTT,CASSVAGTIDTQYF
.,TRBV7-2,TRBJ1-1,TRBD1,TGTGCCAGCAGCTCCCGGACAGGGGCAGCCACTGAAGCTTTCTTT,CASSSRTGAATEAFF
once,TRBV27,TRBJ1-6,.,TGTGCCAGCAGGTTTTGGGGTAATTCACCCCTCCACTTT,CASRFWGNSPLHF
.,TRBV24-1,TRBJ2-3,TRBD1,TGTGCCACCAGTGAAACACACAGGGGGGCAGATACGCAGTATTTT,CATSETHRGADTQYF
few,TRBV7-5,TRBJ2-3,.,TGTGTCAGAAGATTAATGGGGAAATGGGTTCGTACAGATACGCAGTATTTT,CVRRLMGKWVRTDTQYF
.,TRBV6-2/TRBV6-3,TRBJ2-1,.,TGTGCCAGCAGCCCCCGGGCAAAACAGCAAAGCCATGAGCAGTTCTTC,CASSPRAKQQSHEQFF
.,TRBV6-6,TRBJ1-1,.,TGTGCCAGCAGTTACGGGGGAACGGACACTGAAGCTTTCTTT,CASSYGGTDTEAFF
.,TRBV29-1,TRBJ2-1,TRBD2,TGCAGCTCGGGACTAGCGGGCACCAATGAGCAGTTCTTC,CSSGLAGTNEQFF
.,TRBV10-3,TRBJ2-7,TRBD2,TGTGCCATCAGGGGGGGGGATGGATCCTACGAGCAGTACTTC,CAIRGGDGSYEQYF
.,TRBV12-3/TRBV12-4,TRBJ1-1,.,TGTGCCAGCAGTTTGAAGGAACGCGCTGAAGCTTTCTTT,CASSLKERAEAFF
.,TRBV7-9,TRBJ2-1,.,TGTGCCAGCAGCGCCGACCGCCAGGGCAATGAGCAGTTCTTC,CASSADRQGNEQFF
.,TRBV19,TRBJ1-1,.,TGTGCCAGTAGTATAAAAGCCCCCCTGGGCTCGGACACTGAAGCTTTCTTT,CASSIKAPLGSDTEAFF
.,TRBV23-1,TRBJ2-7,.,TGCGCCAGCAGCCCGCGCAGGAGGTCTTCAGCCTACGAGCAGTACTTC,CASSPRRRSSAYEQYF
once,TRBV6-6,TRBJ1-2,TRBD1,TGTGCCAGCAGTTACTCGTCAGGGGGTATCTATGGCTACACCTTC,CASSYSSGGIYGYTF
.,TRBV11-2,TRBJ1-2,.,TGTGCCAGCAGGGCAGACCCCGACTATGGCTACACCTTC,CASRADPDYGYTF
.,TRBV19,TRBJ1-6,.,TGTGCCAGTAGTATGGGTTATAATTCACCCCTCCACTTT,CASSMGYNSPLHF